The 19 T cell receptor beta chains in this list originate from one sample, sequenced in a study of beta chain features in type 1 diabetes. The study's findings and limits: In all four CD4+ subsets, TCRB CDR3 length was significantly, moderately reduced in type 1 diabetes.

Sequenced material consisted of expressed TCRB transcripts (all of the isolated RNA was reverse transcribed). The repertoire was sequenced with immunoSEQ multiplex PCR; TCRdb's copy has only in-frame clones and lacks some. The table records hundreds of thousands of clones, approximately 12% of them present only once. These TCRs' antigens remain unknown. Sequencing input: naive CD4+ T cells from blood. The receptors stem from a woman younger than 30 with type 1 diabetes.

J is TRBJ1-5 and V is TRBV29-1, with D unclear. CDR1 is SQVTM, CDR2 ANQGSEA, per germline. This CDR3 is 13 amino acids long. Trimming took 7 bases from V and 6 from J, leaving 16 bases between them. Here the CDR3 DNA reads TGCAGCGCCGTACACGGACGGGGTCAGCCCCAGCATTTT. As protein: CSAVHGRGQPQHF. Supplemented by reference TRBV29-1 and TRBJ1-5, the full variable domain reads SAVISQKPSRDICQRGTSLTIQCQVDSQVTMMFWYRQQPGQSLTLIATANQGSEATYESGFVIDKFPISRPNLTFSTLTVSNMSPEDSSIYLCSAVHGRGQPQHFGDGTRLSIL.

This clone has a handful of counts. The chain recombines TRBV11-1 with TRBJ2-3; weak D call: TRBD2 (5 bases). Germline CDR1 reads SGHAT; CDR2 reads FQDESV (reference sequence). The length of the CDR3 is 14 residues. V was clipped by 6 bases and J by 3 bases, with 13 bases between them. CDR3 bases: TGTGCCAGCAGGGTGCGGACGGGGACAGATACGCAGTATTTT. Its protein is CASRVRTGTDTQYF.

This clone was seen a single time. The V gene is TRBV5-1, the J gene TRBJ2-2; the D is unclear. From germline, CDR1 is SGHRS and CDR2 YFSETQ. Trimming cost V 2 bases and J 1 base, with 3 bases left between them. This CDR3 contains 13 residues. The CDR3 sequence is CASSFMNTGELFF. CDR3 nucleotide sequence: TGCGCCAGCAGCTTTATGAACACCGGGGAGCTGTTTTTT.

This rearrangement joins TRBV30 to TRBJ2-2, with D uncertain. Trimming took 4 bases from V and 6 from J, leaving 18 bases between them. Germline lookup yields CDR1 GTSNPN and CDR2 SVGIG (reference sequence). The CDR3 sequence is 15 residues long. This CDR3 reads CAWMLPRREPGELFF. The CDR3 region has the DNA TGTGCCTGGATGTTACCGAGGAGAGAACCCGGGGAGCTGTTTTTT.

This clone was detected a few times. V and J are TRBV29-1 and TRBJ1-1, with D possibly TRBD1 on 6 matching bases. The V and J ends lost 6 bases and 5 bases respectively, with 16 bases between them. This CDR3 is built from 13 residues. Germline CDR1 and CDR2: SQVTM and ANQGSEA. For the CDR3, the DNA is TGCAGCGTCGGGCAGGGGAGGGATACTGAAGCTTTCTTT. This gives the protein CSVGQGRDTEAFF. The full variable domain, completed using reference TRBV29-1 and TRBJ1-1, is SAVISQKPSRDICQRGTSLTIQCQVDSQVTMMFWYRQQPGQSLTLIATANQGSEATYESGFVIDKFPISRPNLTFSTLTVSNMSPEDSSIYLCSVGQGRDTEAFFGQGTRLTVV.

This clone was seen a few times. The V and J genes are TRBV4-2 and TRBJ1-2; D call uncertain. Trimming took 5 bases from V and 3 from J, leaving 13 bases between them. CDR1 is LGHNA, CDR2 YNFKEQ, per germline. The length of the CDR3 is 14 residues. The CDR3 DNA is TGTGCCAGCAGCTCCCTAACTCAGGACTATGGCTACACCTTC. Residues: CASSSLTQDYGYTF.

V gene TRBV27 combines with J gene TRBJ2-7, with a weak D call TRBD2 (5 bases). This CDR3 is built from 14 residues. Germline V gives CDR1 MNHEY, CDR2 SMNVEV (reference sequence). The germline V and J ends were trimmed by 2 bases and 2 bases, with 10 bases remaining between them. The CDR3 loop is CASSLEGNAYEQYF. The CDR3 DNA reads TGTGCCAGCAGTTTAGAGGGCAACGCCTACGAGCAGTACTTC.

This clone was seen more than once but under ten times. The V gene is TRBV4-1, the J gene TRBJ2-5; the match to TRBD2 covers 7 bases. Per the germline V gene, CDR1 is MGHRA and CDR2 is YSYEKL. The CDR3 covers 13 residues. The J segment lost 4 bases and the V segment lost 6 bases, leaving 5 bases of the junction unmatched. CDR3 protein: CASSPWGGETQYF. The DNA for the CDR3 is TGCGCCAGCAGTCCTTGGGGGGGAGAGACCCAGTACTTC.

The table lists this clone with a few counts. The chain employs TRBV14 and TRBJ1-2; 7 bases map to TRBD1. Germline CDR1 SGHDN, CDR2 FVKESK. The CDR3 is 14 residues long. Trimming took 3 bases from V and 8 from J; bases not matched to a gene: 9. The CDR3 loop reads CASSHGTAHWGYTF. The CDR3 DNA follows: TGTGCCAGCAGCCACGGGACAGCGCATTGGGGCTACACCTTC.

The V gene is TRBV5-1, the J gene TRBJ2-5; a weak D match, TRBD2 (5 bases). The V gene's germline CDR1 is SGHRS and CDR2 YFSETQ. CDR3 size: 14 residues. The V end lost 4 bases, the J end lost 4 bases, and 14 bases lay between the germline ends. In nucleotides, the CDR3 is TGCGCCAGCAGCGTGACGGTACGGGGAGAGACCCAGTACTTC. Translation: CASSVTVRGETQYF.

This clone has a handful of counts. The chain uses TRBV11-2 and TRBJ1-1; perhaps TRBD1 as D (6 bases). The germline CDR1 and CDR2 sequences are SGHAT and FQNNGV. V was shortened by 5 bases and J by 2 bases, with 18 bases between the two germline ends. The CDR3 is made up of 16 amino acids. The CDR3 is CASSLYPGHPNTEAFF. The CDR3 DNA follows: TGTGCCAGCAGCCTGTATCCGGGACACCCAAACACTGAAGCTTTCTTT.

The V call is TRBV29-1, the J call TRBJ1-2, with D perhaps matching TRBD1 (5 bases). Germline loops: CDR1 SQVTM, CDR2 ANQGSEA. This CDR3 is 11 amino acids long. V was trimmed by 6 bases and J by 7 bases, leaving 12 bases between them. The CDR3 nucleotides are TGCAGCGTAGGAGGGGTACGTGGCTACACCTTC. Translation: CSVGGVRGYTF.

There are a few counts of this clone. The V gene is TRBV4-3, the J gene TRBJ2-7, with a tentative D call TRBD1 (6 bases). V was clipped by 1 base and J by 0 bases, with 10 bases between them. The CDR3 contains 15 residues. The V gene's germline CDR1 is LGHNA and CDR2 YSLEER. The CDR3 spells CASSQAAGASYEQYF. CDR3 bases: TGCGCCAGCAGCCAAGCGGCAGGGGCCTCCTACGAGCAGTACTTC.

This clone was counted only a few times. The chain couples TRBV7-2 to TRBJ2-7, with TRBD2 identical over 12 bases. V was pared by 7 bases and J by 2 bases, with 3 bases of the junction left unmatched. The CDR3 loop spans 14 amino acids. CDR1 and CDR2 from the germline V gene are SGHTA and FQGNSA. The CDR3, as DNA: TGTGCCAGCACCCCTAGCGGGGGGGCCTACGAGCAGTACTTC. Translation: CASTPSGGAYEQYF.

This chain joins TRBV5-1 and TRBJ2-1, with 9 bases matching TRBD2. This CDR3 region has 16 residues. The germline CDR1 and CDR2 sequences are SGHRS and YFSETQ. The V segment lost 3 bases and the J segment 3 bases; nucleotides outside the gene matches: 7. CDR3 bases: TGCGCCAGCAGCTCATTAGCGGGAGAGGTCTACAATGAGCAGTTCTTC. Translated: CASSSLAGEVYNEQFF.

The J gene is TRBJ2-1, the V gene TRBV13; 7 nucleotides match TRBD1. The CDR3 runs to 15 residues. Losses at the gene ends were 0 bases for V and 3 bases for J; bases not matched to a gene: 2. The germline V gene has CDR1 PRHDT and CDR2 FYEKMQ (reference sequence). The CDR3 here is CASSLGDRDYNEQFF. For the CDR3, the DNA is TGTGCCAGCAGCTTAGGCGACAGGGACTACAATGAGCAGTTCTTC.

This chain links TRBV30 with TRBJ2-7; tentative D call: TRBD2 (6 bases). The CDR3 loop spans 11 amino acids. The germline V gene encodes CDR1 GTSNPN and CDR2 SVGIG (reference sequence). CDR3 sequence reads: CASGVSYEQYF. The CDR3 DNA sequence: TGTGCGTCGGGGGTATCCTACGAGCAGTACTTC.

This clone was seen more than once but under ten times. One end of the junction does not line up with germline, which may come from a read error. V usage is TRBV7-9 and J usage is TRBJ2-1; D is unclear. This CDR3 is built from 13 residues. Germline V gene data show CDR1 as SEHNR and CDR2 as FQNEAQ (reference sequence). As DNA, the CDR3 is TGTGCCAGCAGACCACACAGTGCGAGCTCAGTGATCTTC. Protein sequence: CASRPHSASSVIF.

The chain is built from TRBV9 and TRBJ1-1; TRBD1 matches at 9 bases. J gave up 1 base and V 6 bases, and 7 bases lay outside the gene matches. The CDR3 totals 15 residues. The germline V gene encodes CDR1 SGDLS and CDR2 YYNGEE. In DNA, the CDR3 is TGTGCCAGCACCCCGGGGGGACAGGGGAACACTGAAGCTTTCTTT. This translates into CASTPGGQGNTEAFF.